This section outlines one TCR beta chain sequence together with its context. Its antigen is currently unknown. This entry comes from a study of shared clonotypes between healthy human individuals. Germline loops: CDR1 SGHVS, CDR2 FQNEAQ. CDR3 length: 15 amino acids. Trimming at V came to 4 bases and at J to 0 bases, leaving 3 bases not matched to a gene. Study results and limitations: Richness estimates generally favored naive over memory subsets.

TCRdb's copy holds only in-frame clones and misses some; the assay was immunoSEQ multiplex PCR. The sample carries 1.4 million to 1.5 million clones, roughly 96% recorded once. Specimen: naive CD4+ T cells sorted from blood. Subset defined: CD45RA+ positively selected. The V call is TRBV7-8, the J call TRBJ2-1, with 7 nucleotides matching TRBD2. The receptor comes from a man aged 25 to 40 in good health. The CDR3 loop reads CASSSLANSYNEQFF. CDR3 in DNA: TGTGCCAGCAGCTCACTAGCGAACTCCTACAATGAGCAGTTCTTC.